This T cell receptor beta chain originates from a study of blood T cell repertoires in COVID-19. Under the authors' procedure: The assay estimated nucleated cells by amplifying reference gene primers. Some clones are missing from TCRdb's copy, which holds only in-frame ones; the method was immunoSEQ multiplex PCR. The D gene and trimming were derived from the DNA, and the V and J assignments and clone size from that table. The repertoire holds 250,000 to 300,000 clones, with 80% to 90% as singletons. V lost 3 bases, J lost 7 bases, and 22 bases lay in between. The CDR3 sequence is 17 residues long. Germline values: CDR1 LNHDA, CDR2 SQIVND (reference sequence).

The sequence was obtained from a woman aged 70-85 years with acute or convalescent COVID-19. The sample taken for sequencing was peripheral blood. The chain has TRBV19 and TRBJ1-5, with a tentative D call TRBD1 (5 bases). CDR3: CASSILPRAGGYQPQHF. DNA for the CDR3: TGTGCCAGTAGTATCCTACCCCGGGCCGGGGGATACCAGCCCCAGCATTTT.